The 29 T cell receptor beta chains given below trace back to one sample, sequenced in a study of long-term antiretroviral therapy in people with HIV. The assay, immunoSEQ v3.0, was run at survey level. The method was immunoSEQ multiplex PCR; TCRdb's version includes in-frame clones alone and lacks a portion of them. The data contain 25,000 to 30,000 clones, 88% of them singletons. The sample here was unsorted PBMCs, taken 0.5 years after starting antiretroviral therapy. Receptor source: a woman under 30 with HIV.

The CDR3 coding sequence is TGTGCCAGCAGCCGCGACTTAATGGGGAATTCACCCCTCCACTTT. Amino acid sequence: CASSRDLMGNSPLHF. This chain uses TRBV7-8 with TRBJ1-6; D is uncertain. The CDR3 covers 15 residues. CDR1 SGHVS and CDR2 FQNEAQ come from the germline V gene. V lost 5 bases to trimming and J lost 7 bases, with 15 bases between them. Variable domain in full (rest from reference TRBV7-8 and TRBJ1-6): GAGVSQSPRYKVAKRGQDVALRCDPISGHVSLFWYQQALGQGPEFLTYFQNEAQLDKSGLPSDRFFAERPEGSVSTLKIQRTQQEDSAVYLCASSRDLMGNSPLHFGNGTRLTVT.

Only one count was recorded for this clone. The V call is TRBV5-1, the J call TRBJ2-2, with a tentative D call TRBD2 (5 bases). The CDR3 covers 20 residues. The germline CDR1 and CDR2 sequences are SGHRS and YFSETQ. Trimming shortened V by 4 bases and J by 0 bases, and 25 bases separated the two germline ends. The CDR3: CASSPDETEREPANTGELFF. Here the CDR3 DNA reads TGCGCCAGCAGCCCCGACGAGACGGAGAGGGAACCCGCGAACACCGGGGAGCTGTTTTTT.

The rearrangement links TRBV19 to TRBJ2-2; D might be TRBD2 (6 bases). CDR1 is LNHDA, CDR2 SQIVND, per germline (reference sequence). The V gene lost 3 bases and the J gene lost 8 bases, with 13 bases spanning the gap. This CDR3 is built from 14 residues. CDR3 sequence (DNA): TGTGCCAGTAGTATCGACGGGACTCGTGGGGAGCTGTTTTTT. Translating gives CASSIDGTRGELFF.

The chain recombines TRBV4-1 with TRBJ2-7; D ambiguous. Germline V gene lookup returns CDR1 MGHRA and CDR2 YSYEKL. The CDR3 contains 14 residues. V lost 2 bases and J 2 bases, leaving 10 bases between the germline ends. Written as DNA, the CDR3 is TGCGCCAGCAGCCAAAAGATAGTCCCCTACGAGCAGTACTTC. Its protein is CASSQKIVPYEQYF.

V and J are TRBV18 and TRBJ2-7; 7 nucleotides align to TRBD2. The CDR3 covers 16 residues. J lost 4 bases, V lost 2 bases, and 11 bases had no gene match. The germline gives CDR1 KGHSH, CDR2 LQKENI. CDR3 sequence (DNA): TGTGCCAGCTCACCAAGGTCGCCAGCGGGGCCTTACGAGCAGTACTTC. It specifies CASSPRSPAGPYEQYF.

V is TRBV7-9 and J is TRBJ2-3, with unresolved D. With 3 bases removed from V and 5 bases from J, the gap between germline ends came to 12 bases. The CDR3 is 14 amino acids. Germline-derived CDR1 and CDR2 are SEHNR and FQNEAQ (reference sequence). This CDR3 is CASSFRNLGDTQYF. The CDR3 coding sequence is TGTGCCAGCAGCTTCCGCAACCTGGGAGATACGCAGTATTTT.

The chain has TRBV4-3 and TRBJ1-1; a weak D match, TRBD1 (5 bases). This CDR3 has 13 residues. Germline CDR1 and CDR2: LGHNA and YSLEER. The V gene lost 1 base and the J gene lost 6 bases, with 9 bases spanning the gap. DNA for the CDR3: TGCGCCAGCAGCCAAGCCCCCAGGGCTGAAGCTTTCTTT. Its protein product is CASSQAPRAEAFF.

The V and J genes are TRBV5-1 and TRBJ2-1; 7 bases match TRBD2. Trimming cost V 0 bases and J 8 bases; bases outside gene matches: 8. Germline assignment: CDR1 SGHRS and CDR2 YFSETQ. This CDR3 region has 15 residues. The CDR3 coding sequence is TGCGCCAGCAGCTTGGGAACGGGAGGTTCGCATGAGCAGTTCTTC. This gives the protein CASSLGTGGSHEQFF.

This clone showed up just once. The chain carries TRBV2 and TRBJ2-7; 7 bases align to TRBD1. CDR3 size: 15 residues. Germline values: CDR1 SNHLY, CDR2 FYNNEI. The junction had 13 bases not matched to a gene; V was cut back by 8 bases and J by 3 bases. The CDR3 DNA is TGTGCCAGCGTATTACCCGGGACAGCGAGCTACGAGCAGTACTTC. It yields the protein CASVLPGTASYEQYF.

V is TRBV18 and J is TRBJ2-7; the D is unclear. V lost 2 bases and J lost 2, with 10 bases in between. Germline CDR1 reads KGHSH; CDR2 reads LQKENI. The CDR3 has 14 residues. DNA for the CDR3: TGTGCCAGCTCACCAGGTCTGGCGGCCTACGAGCAGTACTTC. The encoded protein is CASSPGLAAYEQYF. Filled out from reference TRBV18 and TRBJ2-7, the complete variable domain reads NAGVMQNPRHLVRRRGQEARLRCSPMKGHSHVYWYRQLPEEGLKFMVYLQKENIIDESGMPKERFSAEFPKEGPSILRIQQVVRGDSAAYFCASSPGLAAYEQYFGPGTRLTVT.

The chain has TRBV28 and TRBJ2-4, with 8 bases aligning to TRBD2. With V trimmed by 8 bases and J by 3 bases, 18 bases remained unmatched. The CDR3 runs 18 residues. Germline loops: CDR1 MDHEN, CDR2 SYDVKM. CDR3 nucleotides: TGTGCCAGCTCCCGGCGGGGAATTAGCGGGACGCACAAAAACATTCAGTACTTC. This sequence encodes CASSRRGISGTHKNIQYF. Using reference TRBV28 and TRBJ2-4 for the parts outside the CDR3, the full variable domain is DVKVTQSSRYLVKRTGEKVFLECVQDMDHENMFWYRQDPGLGLRLIYFSYDVKMKEKGDIPEGYSVSREKKERFSLILESASTNQTSMYLCASSRRGISGTHKNIQYFGAGTRLSVL.

The gene calls are TRBV18 and TRBJ1-1; 7 bases are shared with TRBD1. The trim removed 0 bases at V and 2 bases at J, leaving 9 bases unmatched. Germline CDR1 and CDR2: KGHSH and LQKENI. The length of the CDR3 is 17 residues. CDR3 residues: CASSPPRQGYDNTEAFF. The CDR3 coding sequence is TGTGCCAGCTCACCACCGAGACAGGGATATGATAACACTGAAGCTTTCTTT. Supplemented by reference TRBV18 and TRBJ1-1, the full variable domain reads NAGVMQNPRHLVRRRGQEARLRCSPMKGHSHVYWYRQLPEEGLKFMVYLQKENIIDESGMPKERFSAEFPKEGPSILRIQQVVRGDSAAYFCASSPPRQGYDNTEAFFGQGTRLTVV.

V is TRBV11-2 and J is TRBJ1-2, with 8 bases fitting TRBD1. V dropped 4 bases and J dropped 0; count of bases not matched to a gene: 7. Per the germline V gene, CDR1 is SGHAT and CDR2 is FQNNGV. This CDR3 is 16 amino acids long. The CDR3 DNA is TGTGCCAGCAGCTCACCCAACAGGGGGGCTAACTATGGCTACACCTTC. Amino acids: CASSSPNRGANYGYTF.

This clone was observed a few times. The gene calls are TRBV7-3 and TRBJ2-7; D might be TRBD1 (7 bases). V shed 5 bases and J shed 3 bases, with 11 bases lying between them. The CDR3 consists of 13 residues. Germline V gene lookup returns CDR1 SGHTA and CDR2 FQGTGA. The DNA for the CDR3 is TGTGCCAGCAGCCGGGGGACAGACTACGAGCAGTACTTC. The encoded protein is CASSRGTDYEQYF. Together with reference TRBV7-3 and TRBJ2-7, the CDR3 gives the full variable domain: GAGVSQTPSNKVTEKGKYVELRCDPISGHTALYWYRQSLGQGPEFLIYFQGTGAADDSGLPNDRFFAVRPEGSVSTLKIQRTERGDSAVYLCASSRGTDYEQYFGPGTRLTVT.

This clone was observed a few times. The genes are TRBV9 and TRBJ1-5; tentative D call: TRBD1 (5 bases). The CDR3 has 14 residues. V lost 3 bases to trimming and J lost 0 bases, with 7 bases between them. Germline V gene data show CDR1 as SGDLS and CDR2 as YYNGEE. The CDR3 here is CASSAQGSNQPQHF. The CDR3 nucleotides are TGTGCCAGCAGCGCTCAGGGTAGCAATCAGCCCCAGCATTTT.

This clone came up a few times. The gene calls are TRBV5-4 and TRBJ2-7; D remains ambiguous. The V end lost 4 bases, the J end lost 0 bases, and 2 bases lay between the germline ends. CDR3 size: 11 residues. CDR1 and CDR2 from the germline V gene are SGHNT and YYREEE (reference sequence). The DNA for the CDR3 is TGTGCCAGCAGCCGCTCCTACGAGCAGTACTTC. Its protein product is CASSRSYEQYF.

Only one count was recorded for this clone. The J gene is TRBJ2-7, the V gene TRBV7-9; D unclear. Germline CDR1 and CDR2: SEHNR and FQNEAQ (reference sequence). The CDR3 contains 15 residues. Trimming left V 4 bases short and J 3 bases short, with 16 bases between. The CDR3: CASSSTQGQFYEQYF. In DNA form, the CDR3 reads TGTGCCAGCAGCTCTACACAAGGTCAATTCTACGAGCAGTACTTC.

J is TRBJ2-1 and V is TRBV7-3; a weak D match, TRBD1 (6 bases). Germline-derived CDR1 and CDR2 are SGHTA and FQGTGA. Trimming removed 5 bases at V and 5 bases at J, with 22 bases between. The CDR3 covers 17 residues. As DNA, the CDR3 is TGTGCCAGCAGCGGGGGCGCAACGGAACCGCAGCACAATGAGCAGTTCTTC. Its protein is CASSGGATEPQHNEQFF. Variable domain in full (rest from reference TRBV7-3 and TRBJ2-1): GAGVSQTPSNKVTEKGKYVELRCDPISGHTALYWYRQSLGQGPEFLIYFQGTGAADDSGLPNDRFFAVRPEGSVSTLKIQRTERGDSAVYLCASSGGATEPQHNEQFFGPGTRLTVL.

In nucleotides, the CDR3 is TGTGCCAGCAGTTCTACAGGGGCGAATGAGCAGTTCTTC. This codes for CASSSTGANEQFF. The J gene is TRBJ2-1, the V gene TRBV5-4; 7 bases line up with TRBD1. The CDR3 spans 13 residues. The V segment lost 5 bases and the J segment 7 bases; nucleotides outside the gene matches: 6. CDR1 SGHNT and CDR2 YYREEE come from the germline V gene (reference sequence).

This chain uses TRBV5-6 with TRBJ1-6; D call uncertain. CDR1 and CDR2 (germline): SGHDT, YYEEEE. The ends were cut back, 4 bases at V and 14 bases at J, with 13 bases in the middle. The CDR3 totals 12 residues. The CDR3 region has the DNA TGTGCCAGCAGCGTGACCCGTATGGCCCTCCACTTT. Protein: CASSVTRMALHF.

The rearrangement links TRBV19 to TRBJ2-1; unclear D gene. The CDR3 is 15 amino acids. V lost 1 base to trimming and J lost 5 bases, with 12 bases between them. The V gene's germline CDR1 is LNHDA and CDR2 SQIVND (reference sequence). Written as DNA, the CDR3 is TGTGCCAGTAGTATAGTCGCGGCTGATCACAATGAGCAGTTCTTC. Its protein is CASSIVAADHNEQFF.

This clone turned up a few times. The chain employs TRBV28 and TRBJ1-5; unclear D gene. The V end lost 5 bases, the J end lost 0 bases, and 11 bases lay between the germline ends. The CDR3 loop spans 15 amino acids. CDR1 and CDR2 from the germline V gene are MDHEN and SYDVKM. CDR3: CASSTPTNSNQPQHF. CDR3 coding DNA: TGTGCCAGCAGTACCCCCACGAATAGCAATCAGCCCCAGCATTTT.

The chain links TRBV15 to TRBJ2-2; 8 positions agree with TRBD1. The CDR3 has 13 amino acids. Germline lookup yields CDR1 LNHNV and CDR2 YYDKDF (reference sequence). Trimming took 3 bases from V and 13 from J; bases not matched to a gene: 7. In DNA form, the CDR3 reads TGTGCCACCAGCAGGGCAGGGGGCGCGGGGCTGTTTTTT. Translation: CATSRAGGAGLFF.

This clone was seen once. V and J are TRBV10-1 and TRBJ2-1; D may be TRBD2 (6 bases). The CDR3 contains 14 residues. The germline V gene encodes CDR1 WNHNN and CDR2 SYGVQD (reference sequence). V lost 0 bases, J lost 8 bases, and 11 bases lay in between. The CDR3 region has the DNA TGCGCCAGCAGTGAGTCTGGAGGGAGCCATGAGCAGTTCTTC. This codes for CASSESGGSHEQFF.

The chain has TRBV19 and TRBJ1-2; D perhaps matches TRBD1 (5 bases). CDR3 length: 17 amino acids. Germline CDR1 and CDR2: LNHDA and SQIVND (reference sequence). Between the trimmed V and J ends, which lost 6 bases and 5 bases, there was a span of 25 bases. CDR3 in amino acids: CASSTSGGQGIRYGYTF. CDR3 bases: TGTGCCAGTAGCACCTCCGGCGGGCAGGGTATCCGGTATGGCTACACCTTC.

J is TRBJ2-2 and V is TRBV18; tentatively, D is TRBD1 (6 bases). Trimming took off 2 bases at V and 4 bases at J, with 8 bases between the two ends. This CDR3 contains 14 residues. Germline V gene sequence: CDR1 KGHSH, CDR2 LQKENI. CDR3 DNA sequence: TGTGCCAGCTCACCATGGACAGCCACCGGGGAGCTGTTTTTT. Translation gives CASSPWTATGELFF.

The chain has TRBV27 and TRBJ1-1; 7 bases are a match to TRBD1. Trimming removed 5 bases from V and 0 bases from J; junction bases left unmatched: 9. The CDR3 is 16 residues long. The germline gives CDR1 MNHEY, CDR2 SMNVEV (reference sequence). CDR3 bases: TGTGCCAGCAGTCCCCGACAGGGCGCGCTGAACACTGAAGCTTTCTTT. This codes for CASSPRQGALNTEAFF.

The chain uses TRBV5-1 and TRBJ2-7; TRBD2 is a possible D gene (5 bases). Germline assignment: CDR1 SGHRS and CDR2 YFSETQ. This CDR3 contains 14 residues. Trimming stripped 4 bases from V and 2 bases from J, with 13 bases between. CDR3 nucleotide sequence: TGCGCCAGCAGCCCACTAGTAAAGGCCTACGAGCAGTACTTC. Translation: CASSPLVKAYEQYF.

The chain carries TRBV29-1 and TRBJ2-1; D remains unclear. Germline assignment: CDR1 SQVTM and CDR2 ANQGSEA. This CDR3 spans 14 amino acids. V shed 5 bases and J shed 7 bases, with 18 bases lying between them. This CDR3 is CSVPISVGLNEQFF. CDR3 coding DNA: TGCAGCGTTCCAATTTCGGTGGGATTGAATGAGCAGTTCTTC.